The 21 T cell receptor beta chains given below trace back to one sample, sequenced in a study of cytomegalovirus exposure and HLA in healthy donors (TCRdb year 2017). Receptor amplification or capture employed the immunoSEQ multiplex PCR assay. Held by TCRdb, this immuneACCESS table contains in-frame sequences only and omits some clones. Under half of the omission traces to an unresolved V gene where checked; the cause of the rest is unknown. This sample comprises over 100,000 clones, about 88% of them detected only once. The ten largest clonotypes hold 0.95% to 1.5% of the sample. Sequenced material: PBMCs. These receptors were collected from a young woman in good health and CMV-seronegative.

The CDR3 is CASSVEGTGAEAFF. In nucleotides, the CDR3 is TGTGCCAGCAGCGTTGAGGGGACAGGGGCTGAAGCTTTCTTT. The chain uses TRBV9 and TRBJ1-1; 10 nucleotides align to TRBD1. Germline CDR1 is SGDLS and CDR2 is YYNGEE. V trimming: 2 bases; J trimming: 6 bases; junction bases outside the gene matches: 4. This CDR3 contains 14 residues.

The sample holds a few counts of this clone. The gene calls are TRBV19 and TRBJ1-1, with no clear D. Germline V gene lookup returns CDR1 LNHDA and CDR2 SQIVND (reference sequence). The CDR3 is 13 residues long. V shed 5 bases and J shed 6 bases, with 13 bases lying between them. CDR3 DNA sequence: TGTGCCAGTAGTCCCGGGGTTTATCCTGAAGCTTTCTTT. It is translated as CASSPGVYPEAFF.

This chain's CDR3 is CASSSTDSNYGYTF. The CDR3 DNA reads as TGTGCCAGCAGTTCCACAGATTCTAACTATGGCTACACCTTC. The chain has TRBV27 and TRBJ1-2, with no clear D. Per the germline V gene, CDR1 is MNHEY and CDR2 is SMNVEV (reference sequence). V gave up 4 bases and J gave up 0 bases, with 9 bases separating them. The CDR3 has 14 residues.

The genes are TRBV7-2 and TRBJ2-2, with a tentative D call TRBD1 (7 bases). Germline CDR1 SGHTA, CDR2 FQGNSA. CDR3 length: 13 residues. Trimming cost V 4 bases and J 6 bases, with 9 bases left between them. The CDR3 is CASSSGGPGELFF. The DNA of the CDR3 is TGTGCCAGCAGCTCAGGGGGGCCCGGGGAGCTGTTTTTT.

This clone appeared a single time. The chain uses TRBV10-2 and TRBJ1-1; no clear D. CDR3 length: 12 amino acids. Germline CDR1 is WSHSY and CDR2 is SAAADI. With 7 bases removed from V and 8 bases from J, the gap between germline ends came to 14 bases. The CDR3 DNA reads as TGCGCCAGCAATACTCAGACCGGGGAAGCTTTCTTT. Its protein product is CASNTQTGEAFF.

V and J are TRBV5-1 and TRBJ2-1; the match to TRBD2 covers 12 bases. J lost 7 bases, V lost 4 bases, and 6 bases had no gene match. The CDR3 has 15 amino acids. The V gene's germline CDR1 is SGHRS and CDR2 YFSETQ. This chain's CDR3 is CASSQLAGGGNEQFF. In DNA form, the CDR3 reads TGCGCCAGCAGCCAACTAGCGGGGGGTGGTAATGAGCAGTTCTTC.

V gene TRBV18 combines with J gene TRBJ2-7, with 9 bases aligning to TRBD1. CDR1 and CDR2 from the germline V gene are KGHSH and LQKENI. Trimming took 6 bases from V and 2 from J; bases not matched to a gene: 8. CDR3 length: 15 residues. CDR3 bases: TGTGCCAGCTCCCTCGGACAGGGGCTAACCTACGAGCAGTACTTC. Translation: CASSLGQGLTYEQYF.

This chain links TRBV19 with TRBJ1-2, with a weak D call TRBD1 (5 bases). The germline V gene has CDR1 LNHDA and CDR2 SQIVND (reference sequence). V lost 1 base, J lost 4 bases, and 13 bases lay in between. The CDR3 totals 15 residues. CDR3 sequence reads: CASSIALQGLYGYTF. CDR3 DNA: TGTGCCAGTAGTATAGCCCTCCAGGGCCTCTATGGCTACACCTTC.

The rearrangement links TRBV6-5 to TRBJ1-1, with no clear D. The CDR3 totals 14 residues. V was cut by 5 bases and J by 4 bases, with 14 bases left in between. Germline V CDR1 and CDR2: MNHEY, SVGAGI. The CDR3 nucleotides read TGTGCCAGCAGTAACACAAACGTACCCACTGAAGCTTTCTTT. Its protein is CASSNTNVPTEAFF.

The V and J genes are TRBV5-1 and TRBJ1-6; 9 bases align to TRBD1. V lost 5 bases and J lost 7; bases outside the gene matches: 1. Per germline, CDR1 SGHRS and CDR2 YFSETQ. This CDR3 has 13 amino acids. The CDR3 loop reads CASRGTGNSPLHF. The CDR3 nucleotides read TGCGCCAGCAGGGGGACAGGGAATTCACCCCTCCACTTT.

This chain joins TRBV5-1 and TRBJ2-1; D perhaps matches TRBD1 (6 bases). Trimming took off 1 base at V and 7 bases at J, with 9 bases between the two ends. This CDR3 has 13 residues. Germline V lookup: CDR1 SGHRS, CDR2 YFSETQ. The CDR3 loop reads CASSLLGQNEQFF. The DNA of the CDR3 is TGCGCCAGCAGCTTGCTAGGACAGAATGAGCAGTTCTTC.

This clone was picked up one time. J is TRBJ2-1 and V is TRBV27, with TRBD2 identical over 12 bases. Trimming removed 11 bases from V and 7 bases from J; junction bases left unmatched: 3. This CDR3 region has 12 residues. Germline-derived CDR1 and CDR2 are MNHEY and SMNVEV (reference sequence). CDR3 coding DNA: TGTGCCTCGGGGACTAGCGGGAATGAGCAGTTCTTC. It yields the protein CASGTSGNEQFF.

The chain employs TRBV7-3 and TRBJ2-7, with 9 nucleotides matching TRBD2. The CDR3 has 15 residues. Per germline, CDR1 SGHTA and CDR2 FQGTGA. Germline trimming cut 5 bases from V and 0 bases from J; bases unmatched to any gene: 5. The CDR3 DNA is TGTGCCAGCAGCCCGACTAGCGGAAACTCCTACGAGCAGTACTTC. Its protein product is CASSPTSGNSYEQYF.

This chain uses TRBV6-4 with TRBJ2-3, with D perhaps matching TRBD2 (5 bases). The CDR3 loop spans 15 amino acids. V lost 5 bases, J lost 0 bases, and 12 bases lay in between. The V gene's germline CDR1 is MRHNA and CDR2 SNTAGT. CDR3 in amino acids: CASSQAPGSTDTQYF. CDR3 DNA sequence: TGTGCCAGCAGTCAGGCCCCGGGGAGCACAGATACGCAGTATTTT.

The rearrangement links TRBV11-2 to TRBJ2-1, with TRBD1 matching 9 bases. The length of the CDR3 is 17 residues. The V gene end was trimmed by 4 bases and the J gene end by 5 bases; junction bases not matched to a gene: 12. The germline gives CDR1 SGHAT, CDR2 FQNNGV. CDR3 coding DNA: TGTGCCAGCAGCTACCATCTCACAGGGGGCGAAAACAATGAGCAGTTCTTC. Protein sequence: CASSYHLTGGENNEQFF.

The chain is built from TRBV19 and TRBJ1-2; 7 nucleotides match TRBD1. The CDR3 consists of 13 residues. Per germline, CDR1 LNHDA and CDR2 SQIVND (reference sequence). With 6 bases clipped from V and 8 bases from J, the junction kept 9 bases outside the gene matches. Here the CDR3 reads CASSYRGLGGYTF. The CDR3 bases are TGTGCCAGTAGCTACAGGGGACTCGGGGGCTACACCTTC.

As for this clone: The same CDR3 also results from other DNA sequences found in this sample. The chain uses TRBV7-9 and TRBJ2-3, with a weak D call TRBD2 (6 bases). Per germline, CDR1 SEHNR and CDR2 FQNEAQ (reference sequence). The CDR3 contains 13 residues. The V end lost 3 bases, the J end lost 3 bases, and 7 bases lay between the germline ends. CDR3 region: CASSLEGTDTQYF. The CDR3 DNA follows: TGTGCCAGCAGCTTGGAGGGGACAGATACGCAGTATTTT.

The V call is TRBV7-6, the J call TRBJ2-1; 7 positions agree with TRBD2. The V segment lost 5 bases and the J segment 4 bases; nucleotides outside the gene matches: 11. CDR1 and CDR2 from the germline V gene are SGHVS and FNYEAQ. The length of the CDR3 is 16 residues. DNA of the CDR3: TGTGCCAGCAGCCTCTCGGGGGGTTCCCCATACAATGAGCAGTTCTTC. Translating gives CASSLSGGSPYNEQFF.

This clone has a count of ten or more. The J gene is TRBJ1-6, the V gene TRBV9, with D possibly TRBD1 on 6 matching bases. V was cut by 3 bases and J by 9 bases, with 16 bases left in between. The CDR3 spans 15 residues. Germline values: CDR1 SGDLS, CDR2 YYNGEE. CDR3 sequence reads: CASSAGTVGGSPLHF. The DNA of the CDR3 is TGTGCCAGCAGCGCAGGGACCGTAGGGGGTTCACCCCTCCACTTT.

The genes are TRBV2 and TRBJ1-6; D is ambiguous. V was cut by 4 bases and J by 7 bases, with 8 bases left in between. The germline gives CDR1 SNHLY, CDR2 FYNNEI. The CDR3 covers 13 residues. The CDR3, as DNA: TGTGCCAGCAGTGCCTCGGGGAATTCACCCCTCCACTTT. Amino acids: CASSASGNSPLHF.

This sequence joins TRBV5-1 and TRBJ1-1, with 7 bases identical to TRBD1. With 2 bases clipped from V and 3 bases from J, the junction kept 4 bases outside the gene matches. The germline V gene encodes CDR1 SGHRS and CDR2 YFSETQ. The CDR3 is made up of 14 amino acids. CDR3 nucleotides: TGCGCCAGCAGCTTACAACAGGGGTACACTGAAGCTTTCTTT. Protein: CASSLQQGYTEAFF.